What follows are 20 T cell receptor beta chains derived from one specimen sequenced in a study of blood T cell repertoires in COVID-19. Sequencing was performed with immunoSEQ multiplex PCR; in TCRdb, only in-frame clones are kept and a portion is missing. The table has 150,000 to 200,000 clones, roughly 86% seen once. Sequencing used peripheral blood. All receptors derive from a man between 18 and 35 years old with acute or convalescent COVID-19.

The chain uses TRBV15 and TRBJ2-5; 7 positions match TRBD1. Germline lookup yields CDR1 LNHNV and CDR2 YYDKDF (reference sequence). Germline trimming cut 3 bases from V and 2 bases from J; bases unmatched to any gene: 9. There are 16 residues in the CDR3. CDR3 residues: CATSSQSTGPQETQYF. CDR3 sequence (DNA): TGTGCCACCAGCAGCCAATCGACAGGGCCACAAGAGACCCAGTACTTC.

CDR3 in DNA: TGTGCCAGCAGCTTTGGCCAGGGGGCAAATGGCTACACCTTC. It codes for CASSFGQGANGYTF. The rearrangement joins TRBV5-6 to TRBJ1-2; 8 bases map to TRBD1. The CDR3 consists of 14 residues. The trim removed 2 bases at V and 6 bases at J, leaving 6 bases unmatched. The V gene's germline CDR1 is SGHDT and CDR2 YYEEEE.

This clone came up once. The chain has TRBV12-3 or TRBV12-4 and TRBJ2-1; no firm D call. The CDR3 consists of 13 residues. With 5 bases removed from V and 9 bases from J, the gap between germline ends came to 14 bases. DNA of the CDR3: TGTGCCAGCAGTCCCCACGGAGTACCTGAGCAGTTCTTC. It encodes CASSPHGVPEQFF.

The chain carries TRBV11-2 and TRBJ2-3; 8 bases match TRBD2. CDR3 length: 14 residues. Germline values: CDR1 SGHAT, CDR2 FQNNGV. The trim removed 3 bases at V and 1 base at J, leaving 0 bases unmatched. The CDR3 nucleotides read TGTGCCAGCAGCTTGACTAGCGGCACAGATACGCAGTATTTT. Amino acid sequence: CASSLTSGTDTQYF.

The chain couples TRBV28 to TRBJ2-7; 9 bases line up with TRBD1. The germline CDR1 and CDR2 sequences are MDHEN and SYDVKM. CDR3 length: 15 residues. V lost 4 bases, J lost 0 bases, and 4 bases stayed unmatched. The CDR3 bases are TGTGCCAGCAGTTCGGGACAGGGACCCTCCTACGAGCAGTACGTC. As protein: CASSSGQGPSYEQYV.

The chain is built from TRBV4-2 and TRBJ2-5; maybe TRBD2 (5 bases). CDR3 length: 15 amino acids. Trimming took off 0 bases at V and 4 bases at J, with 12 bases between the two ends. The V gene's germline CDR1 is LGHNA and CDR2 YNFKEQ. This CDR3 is CASSQDPGVGETQYF. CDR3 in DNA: TGTGCCAGCAGCCAAGATCCCGGGGTAGGAGAGACCCAGTACTTC.

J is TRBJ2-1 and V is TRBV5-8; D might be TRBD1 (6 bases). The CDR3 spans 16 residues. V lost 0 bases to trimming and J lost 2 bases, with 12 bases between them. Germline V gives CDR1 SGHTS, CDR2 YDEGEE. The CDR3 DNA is TGTGCCAGCAGCTTGGCCTTAAAGGGGGCCTACAATGAGCAGTTCTTC. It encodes CASSLALKGAYNEQFF.

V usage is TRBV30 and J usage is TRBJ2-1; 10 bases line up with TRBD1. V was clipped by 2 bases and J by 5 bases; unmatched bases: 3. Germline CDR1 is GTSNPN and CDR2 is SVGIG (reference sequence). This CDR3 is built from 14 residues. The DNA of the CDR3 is TGTGCCTGGAGTAGTGGGACAGGGGACAATGAGCAGTTCTTC. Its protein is CAWSSGTGDNEQFF.

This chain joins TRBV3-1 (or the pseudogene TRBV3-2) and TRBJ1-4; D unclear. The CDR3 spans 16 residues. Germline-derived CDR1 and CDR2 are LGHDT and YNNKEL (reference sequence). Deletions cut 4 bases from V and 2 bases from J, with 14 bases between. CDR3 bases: TGTGCCAGCAGCCCGGAGGACGTTGGGACTAATGAAAAACTGTTTTTT. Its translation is CASSPEDVGTNEKLFF.

The CDR3, as DNA: TGTGCCAGCAGTGCCGGACAGGAGAGCTCCTACGAGCAGTACGTC. Translated: CASSAGQESSYEQYV. The genes are TRBV28 and TRBJ2-7; TRBD1 matches at 7 bases. The CDR3 is 15 amino acids. Unmatched junction bases numbered 7, after V lost 5 bases and J lost 0 bases. Germline-derived CDR1 and CDR2 are MDHEN and SYDVKM.

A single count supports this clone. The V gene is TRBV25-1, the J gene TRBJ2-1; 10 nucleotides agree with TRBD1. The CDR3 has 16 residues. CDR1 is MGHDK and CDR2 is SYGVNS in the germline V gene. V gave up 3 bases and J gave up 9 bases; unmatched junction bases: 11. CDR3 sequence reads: CASSDLGTGELGEQFF. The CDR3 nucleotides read TGTGCCAGCAGTGATTTAGGGACAGGGGAATTGGGTGAGCAGTTCTTC. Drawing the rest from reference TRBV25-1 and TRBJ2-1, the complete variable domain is EADIYQTPRYLVIGTGKKITLECSQTMGHDKMYWYQQDPGMELHLIHYSYGVNSTEKGDLSSESTVSRIRTEHFPLTLESARPSHTSQYLCASSDLGTGELGEQFFGPGTRLTVL.

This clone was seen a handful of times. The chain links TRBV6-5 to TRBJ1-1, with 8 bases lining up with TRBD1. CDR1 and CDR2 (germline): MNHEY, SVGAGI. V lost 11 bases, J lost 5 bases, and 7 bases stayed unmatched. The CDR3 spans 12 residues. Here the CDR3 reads CASRRGQTEAFF. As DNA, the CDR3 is TGTGCCTCCCGCAGGGGGCAAACTGAAGCTTTCTTT.

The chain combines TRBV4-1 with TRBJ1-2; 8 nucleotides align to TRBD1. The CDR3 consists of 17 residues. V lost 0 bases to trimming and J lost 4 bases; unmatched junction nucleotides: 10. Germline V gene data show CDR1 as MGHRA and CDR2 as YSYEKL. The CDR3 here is CASSQDDGQGAVYGYTF. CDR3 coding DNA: TGCGCCAGCAGCCAAGATGATGGCCAGGGGGCAGTCTATGGCTACACCTTC.

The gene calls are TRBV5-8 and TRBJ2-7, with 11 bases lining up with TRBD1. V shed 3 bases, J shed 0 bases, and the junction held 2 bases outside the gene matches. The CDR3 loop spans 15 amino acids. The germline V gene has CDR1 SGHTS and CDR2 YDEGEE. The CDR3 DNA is TGTGCCAGCAGCTCCGGGACAGGGGGCTCCTACGAGCAGTACTTC. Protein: CASSSGTGGSYEQYF.

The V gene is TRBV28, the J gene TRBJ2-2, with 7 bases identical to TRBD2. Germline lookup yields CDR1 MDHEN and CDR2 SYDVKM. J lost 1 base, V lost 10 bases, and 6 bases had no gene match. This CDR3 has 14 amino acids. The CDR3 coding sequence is TGTGCCATACAAGGGAGGGTGAACACCGGGGAGCTGTTTTTT. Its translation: CAIQGRVNTGELFF.

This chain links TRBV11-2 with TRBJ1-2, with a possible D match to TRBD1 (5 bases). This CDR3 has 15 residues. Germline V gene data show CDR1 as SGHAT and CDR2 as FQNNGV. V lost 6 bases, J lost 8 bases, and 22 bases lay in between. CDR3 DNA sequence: TGTGCCAGCAGACCTATCAGGGCAAGGTTAGACGGCTACACCTTC. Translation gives CASRPIRARLDGYTF. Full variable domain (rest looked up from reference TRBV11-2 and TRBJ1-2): EAGVAQSPRYKIIEKRQSVAFWCNPISGHATLYWYQQILGQGPKLLIQFQNNGVVDDSQLPKDRFSAERLKGVDSTLKIQPAKLEDSAVYLCASRPIRARLDGYTFGSGTRLTVV.

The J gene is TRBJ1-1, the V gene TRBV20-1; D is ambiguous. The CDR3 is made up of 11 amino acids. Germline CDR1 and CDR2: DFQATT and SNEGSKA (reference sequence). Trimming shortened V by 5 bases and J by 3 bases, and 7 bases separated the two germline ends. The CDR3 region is CSAALDTEAFF. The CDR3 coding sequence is TGCAGTGCTGCACTCGACACTGAAGCTTTCTTT.

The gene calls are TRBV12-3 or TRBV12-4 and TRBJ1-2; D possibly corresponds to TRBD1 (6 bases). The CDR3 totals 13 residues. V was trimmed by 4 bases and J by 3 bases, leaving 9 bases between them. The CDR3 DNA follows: TGTGCCAGCAGTTACTACAGGGACTATGGCTACACCTTC. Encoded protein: CASSYYRDYGYTF.

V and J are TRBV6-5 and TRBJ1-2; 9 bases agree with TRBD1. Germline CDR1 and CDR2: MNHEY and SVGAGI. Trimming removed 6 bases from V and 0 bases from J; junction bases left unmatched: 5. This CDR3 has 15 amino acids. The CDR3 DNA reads TGTGCCAGCAGCGACAGGGGGAGGGCTAACTATGGCTACACCTTC. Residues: CASSDRGRANYGYTF.

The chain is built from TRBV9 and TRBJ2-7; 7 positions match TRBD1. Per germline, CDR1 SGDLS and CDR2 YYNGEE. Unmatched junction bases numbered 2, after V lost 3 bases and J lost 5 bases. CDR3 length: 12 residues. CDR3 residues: CASSAQGNEQYF. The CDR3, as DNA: TGTGCCAGCAGCGCACAGGGGAACGAGCAGTACTTC.